This passage covers 2 T cell receptor beta chains from one sample sequenced in a study of blood T cell repertoires in COVID-19 (dated by TCRdb to about 2020). Library prep was done by the immunoSEQ multiplex PCR assay. The source is immuneACCESS, and TCRdb retained only in-frame sequences with V and J called. Part of the clones is not carried over; for the studies checked, unresolved V genes explain less than half of this, and the remainder is unexplained. Here the sample has 50,000 to 55,000 clones; around nine tenths occur a single time. The ten largest clones add up to approximately 4% of the sample. The sample comprised peripheral blood. These receptors were collected from a man aged 50 or older with acute or convalescent COVID-19.

V gene TRBV6-6 combines with J gene TRBJ1-5; 7 bases match TRBD1. The CDR3 totals 14 residues. V trimming: 6 bases; J trimming: 3 bases; junction bases outside the gene matches: 5. CDR1 MNHNY and CDR2 SVGAGI come from the germline V gene (reference sequence). The CDR3 loop is CASREDRANQPQHF. CDR3 nucleotides: TGTGCCAGCAGAGAAGACAGGGCCAATCAGCCCCAGCATTTT.

This chain uses TRBV5-1 with TRBJ1-2; 9 bases match TRBD1. Germline V gene lookup returns CDR1 SGHRS and CDR2 YFSETQ. V gave up 2 bases and J gave up 4 bases; unmatched junction bases: 6. The CDR3 extends over 15 amino acids. The DNA for the CDR3 is TGCGCCAGCAGCTTCGACAGGGGGAGCGTCTATGGCTACACCTTC. Translated: CASSFDRGSVYGYTF.